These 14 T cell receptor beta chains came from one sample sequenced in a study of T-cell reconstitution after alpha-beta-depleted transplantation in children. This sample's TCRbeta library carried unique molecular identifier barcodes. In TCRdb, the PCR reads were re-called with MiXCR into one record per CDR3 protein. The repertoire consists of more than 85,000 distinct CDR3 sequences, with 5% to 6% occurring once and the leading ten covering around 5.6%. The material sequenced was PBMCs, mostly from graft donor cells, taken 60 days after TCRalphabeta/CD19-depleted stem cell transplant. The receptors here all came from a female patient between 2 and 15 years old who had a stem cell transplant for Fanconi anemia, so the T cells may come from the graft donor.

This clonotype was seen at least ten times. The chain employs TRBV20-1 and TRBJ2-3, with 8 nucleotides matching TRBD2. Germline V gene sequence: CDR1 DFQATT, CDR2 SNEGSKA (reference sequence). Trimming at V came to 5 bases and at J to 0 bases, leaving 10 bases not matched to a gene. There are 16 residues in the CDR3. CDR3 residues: CSALLIGGGSTDTQYF. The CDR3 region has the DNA TGCAGTGCTCTCCTTATTGGCGGGGGGAGCACAGATACGCAGTATTTT.

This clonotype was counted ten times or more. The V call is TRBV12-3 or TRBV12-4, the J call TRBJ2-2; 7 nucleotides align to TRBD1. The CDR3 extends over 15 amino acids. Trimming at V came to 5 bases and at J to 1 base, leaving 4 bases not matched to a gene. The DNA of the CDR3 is TGTGCCAGCAGTACAAGACAGGGGAACACCGGGGAGCTGTTTTTT. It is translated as CASSTRQGNTGELFF.

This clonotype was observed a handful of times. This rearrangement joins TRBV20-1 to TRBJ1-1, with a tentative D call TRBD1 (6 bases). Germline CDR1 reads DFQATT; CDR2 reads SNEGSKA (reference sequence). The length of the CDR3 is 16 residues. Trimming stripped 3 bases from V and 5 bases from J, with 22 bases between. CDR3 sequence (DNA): TGCAGTGCTAGCGGACAGTCGAAGGGACTAGGGACTGAAGCTTTCTTT. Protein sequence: CSASGQSKGLGTEAFF.

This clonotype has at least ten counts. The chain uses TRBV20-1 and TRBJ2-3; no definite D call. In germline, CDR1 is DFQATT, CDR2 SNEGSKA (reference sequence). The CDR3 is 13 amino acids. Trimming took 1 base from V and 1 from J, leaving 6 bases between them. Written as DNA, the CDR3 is TGCAGTGCTAGAGTTCCGGGCACAGATACGCAGTATTTT. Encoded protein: CSARVPGTDTQYF.

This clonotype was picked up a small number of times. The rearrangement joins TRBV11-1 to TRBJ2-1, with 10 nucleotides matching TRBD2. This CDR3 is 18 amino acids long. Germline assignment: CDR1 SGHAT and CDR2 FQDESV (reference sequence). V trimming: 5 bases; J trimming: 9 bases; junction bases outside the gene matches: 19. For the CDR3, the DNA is TGTGCCAGCAGCCCGCTAGAACCAGCGGGAGGGCGGGGGTTTGAGCAGTTCTTC. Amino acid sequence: CASSPLEPAGGRGFEQFF.

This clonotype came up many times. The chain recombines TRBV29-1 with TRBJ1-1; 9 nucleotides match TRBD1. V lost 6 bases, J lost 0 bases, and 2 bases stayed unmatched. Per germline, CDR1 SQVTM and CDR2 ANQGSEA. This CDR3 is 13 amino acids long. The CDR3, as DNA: TGCAGCGTAAGGACAGGGGTGAACACTGAAGCTTTCTTT. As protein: CSVRTGVNTEAFF. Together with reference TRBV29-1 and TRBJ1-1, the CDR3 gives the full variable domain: SAVISQKPSRDICQRGTSLTIQCQVDSQVTMMFWYRQQPGQSLTLIATANQGSEATYESGFVIDKFPISRPNLTFSTLTVSNMSPEDSSIYLCSVRTGVNTEAFFGQGTRLTVV.

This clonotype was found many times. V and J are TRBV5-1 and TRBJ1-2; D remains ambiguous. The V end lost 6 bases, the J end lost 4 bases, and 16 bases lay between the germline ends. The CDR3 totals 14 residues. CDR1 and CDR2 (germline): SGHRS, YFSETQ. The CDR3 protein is CASNSGEVGYGYTF. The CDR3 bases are TGCGCCAGCAATTCCGGGGAGGTCGGCTATGGCTACACCTTC.

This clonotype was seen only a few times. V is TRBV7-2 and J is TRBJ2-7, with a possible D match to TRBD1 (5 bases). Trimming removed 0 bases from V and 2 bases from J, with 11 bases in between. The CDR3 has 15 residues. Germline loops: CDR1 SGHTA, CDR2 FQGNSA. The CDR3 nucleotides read TGTGCCAGCAGCTTAGCGGCAGGGCTCGCCTACGAGCAGTACTTC. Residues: CASSLAAGLAYEQYF. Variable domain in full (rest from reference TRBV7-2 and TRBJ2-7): GAGVSQSPSNKVTEKGKDVELRCDPISGHTALYWYRQSLGQGLEFLIYFQGNSAPDKSGLPSDRFSAERTGGSVSTLTIQRTQQEDSAVYLCASSLAAGLAYEQYFGPGTRLTVT.

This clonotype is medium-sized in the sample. The CDR3 loop is CASSLSYGDGDYGYTF. The CDR3 DNA follows: TGTGCCAGCAGTTTATCCTATGGGGACGGGGACTATGGCTACACCTTC. V usage is TRBV28 and J usage is TRBJ1-2, with TRBD1 as a possible D gene (5 bases). Trimming shortened V by 1 base and J by 3 bases, and 15 bases separated the two germline ends. The CDR3 consists of 16 residues. Germline CDR1 MDHEN, CDR2 SYDVKM.

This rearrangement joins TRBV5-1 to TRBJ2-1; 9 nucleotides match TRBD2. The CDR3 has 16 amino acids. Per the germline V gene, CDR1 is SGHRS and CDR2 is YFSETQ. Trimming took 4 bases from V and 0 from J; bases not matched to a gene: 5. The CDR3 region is CASSGLLAGSYNEQFF. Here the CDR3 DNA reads TGCGCCAGCAGCGGCCTACTAGCGGGCTCCTACAATGAGCAGTTCTTC.

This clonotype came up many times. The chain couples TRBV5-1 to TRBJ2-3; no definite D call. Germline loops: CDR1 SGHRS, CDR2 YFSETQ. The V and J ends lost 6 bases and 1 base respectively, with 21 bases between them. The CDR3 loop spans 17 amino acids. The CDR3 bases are TGCGCCAGCACGAACATGTTCCGAAGATCAGGCACAGATACGCAGTATTTT. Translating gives CASTNMFRRSGTDTQYF. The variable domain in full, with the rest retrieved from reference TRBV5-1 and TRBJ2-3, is KAGVTQTPRYLIKTRGQQVTLSCSPISGHRSVSWYQQTPGQGLQFLFEYFSETQRNKGNFPGRFSGRQFSNSRSEMNVSTLELGDSALYLCASTNMFRRSGTDTQYFGPGTRLTVL.

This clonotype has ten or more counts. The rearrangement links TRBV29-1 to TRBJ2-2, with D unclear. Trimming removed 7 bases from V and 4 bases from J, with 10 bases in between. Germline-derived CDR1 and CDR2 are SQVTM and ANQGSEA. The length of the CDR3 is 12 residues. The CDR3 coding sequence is TGCAGCGGGGCCTGGACCACCGGGGAGCTGTTTTTT. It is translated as CSGAWTTGELFF.

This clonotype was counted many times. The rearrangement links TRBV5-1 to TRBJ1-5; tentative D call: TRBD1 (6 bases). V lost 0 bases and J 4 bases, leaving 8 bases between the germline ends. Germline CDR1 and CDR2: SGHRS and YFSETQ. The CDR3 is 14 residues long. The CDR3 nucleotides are TGCGCCAGCAGCTTGGGGGGGCGAAATCAGCCCCAGCATTTT. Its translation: CASSLGGRNQPQHF.

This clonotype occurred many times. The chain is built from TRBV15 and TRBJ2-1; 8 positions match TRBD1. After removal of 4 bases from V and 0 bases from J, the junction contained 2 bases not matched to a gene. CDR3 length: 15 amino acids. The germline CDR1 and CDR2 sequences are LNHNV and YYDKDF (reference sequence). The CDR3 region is CATSKTGGSYNEQFF. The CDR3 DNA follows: TGTGCCACCAGCAAAACAGGGGGCTCCTACAATGAGCAGTTCTTC.